The 27 T cell receptor beta chains reported below all come from one sample, sequenced in a study of beta chain features in type 1 diabetes. What was sequenced were expressed TCRB transcripts, since all of the isolated RNA had been reverse transcribed. Here immunoSEQ multiplex PCR was the method, and the copy in TCRdb shows in-frame clones only, minus some. Of hundreds of thousands of clones listed, around 16% are singletons. The sample consisted of naive CD4+ T cells from blood. These receptors were taken from a man in his late teens or twenties in good health.

This clone has just a few counts. The V and J genes are TRBV7-2 and TRBJ2-3; 9 positions agree with TRBD2. J was trimmed by 0 bases and V by 2 bases; bases with no gene match: 6. CDR1 is SGHTA, CDR2 FQGNSA, per germline. The CDR3 is made up of 17 amino acids. The CDR3: CASSLLAGLRSTDTQYF. CDR3 bases: TGTGCCAGCAGCTTACTAGCGGGGCTGCGTAGCACAGATACGCAGTATTTT.

The chain combines TRBV9 with TRBJ1-5; maybe TRBD1 (5 bases). V gave up 2 bases and J gave up 6 bases, with 9 bases separating them. Germline loops: CDR1 SGDLS, CDR2 YYNGEE. The CDR3 consists of 13 residues. The CDR3 region has the DNA TGTGCCAGCAGCGTCAGGGAGGGTCAGCCCCAGCATTTT. It encodes CASSVREGQPQHF.

The table lists this clone with a count of one. This rearrangement joins TRBV4-2 to TRBJ2-1, with 9 positions matching TRBD1. CDR3 length equals 14 residues. Germline CDR1 is LGHNA and CDR2 is YNFKEQ. The V gene end was trimmed by 4 bases and the J gene end by 5 bases; junction bases not matched to a gene: 3. CDR3 in amino acids: CASSRGTGNNEQFF. The DNA of the CDR3 is TGTGCCAGCAGCCGAGGGACAGGGAACAATGAGCAGTTCTTC.

This clone was counted a few times. The chain links TRBV10-3 to TRBJ2-5; D is possibly TRBD1 (5 bases). Trimming left V 2 bases short and J 2 bases short, with 12 bases between. The CDR3 is 15 amino acids. Germline V CDR1 and CDR2: ENHRY, SYGVKD. CDR3 loop: CAISESRALQETQYF. The CDR3 DNA is TGTGCCATCAGTGAGAGCAGGGCGCTTCAAGAGACCCAGTACTTC.

This clone has only a few counts. The rearrangement links TRBV10-3 to TRBJ1-2; D not certain. This CDR3 is built from 12 residues. Germline V lookup: CDR1 ENHRY, CDR2 SYGVKD. V gave up 8 bases and J gave up 2 bases, with 9 bases separating them. CDR3 nucleotides: TGTGCCATCTCCTTCAAGAACTATGGCTACACCTTC. Its translation is CAISFKNYGYTF.

The rearrangement joins TRBV25-1 to TRBJ2-2; no definite D call. The germline V gene has CDR1 MGHDK and CDR2 SYGVNS. Between the trimmed V and J ends, which lost 4 bases and 8 bases, there was a span of 14 bases. This CDR3 is built from 14 residues. The CDR3 coding sequence is TGTGCCAGCAGTGGAGGACGGGCTCGTGGGGAGCTGTTTTTT. Encoded protein: CASSGGRARGELFF. The whole variable domain, remainder taken from reference TRBV25-1 and TRBJ2-2, is EADIYQTPRYLVIGTGKKITLECSQTMGHDKMYWYQQDPGMELHLIHYSYGVNSTEKGDLSSESTVSRIRTEHFPLTLESARPSHTSQYLCASSGGRARGELFFGEGSRLTVL.

This rearrangement joins TRBV5-1 to TRBJ1-2; 7 positions agree with TRBD1. The CDR3 is 14 amino acids. The J segment lost 5 bases and the V segment lost 0 bases, leaving 4 bases of the junction unmatched. Germline-derived CDR1 and CDR2 are SGHRS and YFSETQ. In DNA, the CDR3 is TGCGCCAGCAGCTTGGCGGGACAGAATTATGGCTACACCTTC. Its translation is CASSLAGQNYGYTF.

This clone has more than one count but fewer than ten. This rearrangement joins TRBV11-2 to TRBJ2-1; possible D gene TRBD2, 6 bases. Germline CDR1 and CDR2: SGHAT and FQNNGV. The length of the CDR3 is 12 residues. V lost 2 bases and J 12 bases, leaving 11 bases between the germline ends. The CDR3 nucleotides are TGTGCCAGCAGCTTACTGGGGCGGGGGCAGTTCTTC. This codes for CASSLLGRGQFF.

This chain connects TRBV7-6 to TRBJ2-5; TRBD2 matches at 9 bases. This CDR3 contains 15 residues. With 0 bases clipped from V and 5 bases from J, the junction kept 4 bases outside the gene matches. Germline V gene sequence: CDR1 SGHVS, CDR2 FNYEAQ. The DNA of the CDR3 is TGTGCCAGCAGCTTAGCGGCTAGCGGGACTGAGACCCAGTACTTC. The encoded protein is CASSLAASGTETQYF.

At least ten counts were recorded for this clone. The chain recombines TRBV14 with TRBJ2-1, with a weak D call TRBD1 (5 bases). CDR3 size: 15 residues. Per the germline V gene, CDR1 is SGHDN and CDR2 is FVKESK. V gave up 1 base and J gave up 5 bases, with 12 bases separating them. This CDR3 is CASSQVQGNHNEQFF. CDR3 DNA sequence: TGTGCCAGCAGCCAAGTTCAGGGTAACCACAATGAGCAGTTCTTC.

This sequence joins TRBV5-1 and TRBJ2-6, with D perhaps TRBD1 (5 bases). Germline V gene lookup returns CDR1 SGHRS and CDR2 YFSETQ. This CDR3 contains 16 residues. V gave up 4 bases and J gave up 0 bases, with 11 bases separating them. The CDR3 nucleotides are TGCGCCAGCAGCATAAGACAGAACTCTGGGGCCAACGTCCTGACTTTC. Protein: CASSIRQNSGANVLTF.

This sequence joins TRBV5-1 and TRBJ1-2, with 8 bases aligning to TRBD1. CDR3 size: 15 residues. Germline V lookup: CDR1 SGHRS, CDR2 YFSETQ. The V segment lost 2 bases and the J segment 4 bases; nucleotides outside the gene matches: 7. CDR3 sequence: CASSLSTGESYGYTF. The DNA for the CDR3 is TGCGCCAGCAGCTTATCGACAGGGGAGAGCTATGGCTACACCTTC.

This clone has more than one count but fewer than ten. The chain couples TRBV29-1 to TRBJ1-1, with D perhaps matching TRBD1 (6 bases). Germline V CDR1 and CDR2: SQVTM, ANQGSEA. The CDR3 contains 13 residues. The V end was cut by 4 bases, the J end by 3 bases, with 12 bases between. The CDR3 coding sequence is TGCAGCGTTGGCAGGGGAGATTACACTGAAGCTTTCTTT. Its translation: CSVGRGDYTEAFF.

This clone was seen a handful of times. The rearrangement joins TRBV29-1 to TRBJ1-1; D not certain. The V gene lost 8 bases and the J gene lost 4 bases, with 17 bases spanning the gap. CDR3 length: 13 residues. Germline CDR1 and CDR2: SQVTM and ANQGSEA. The CDR3 loop reads CSLTTGRGTEAFF. The DNA for the CDR3 is TGCAGCCTAACGACGGGGAGAGGCACTGAAGCTTTCTTT. The full variable domain, rest sourced from reference TRBV29-1 and TRBJ1-1, is SAVISQKPSRDICQRGTSLTIQCQVDSQVTMMFWYRQQPGQSLTLIATANQGSEATYESGFVIDKFPISRPNLTFSTLTVSNMSPEDSSIYLCSLTTGRGTEAFFGQGTRLTVV.

This clone was detected only a few times. The V call is TRBV27, the J call TRBJ2-7, with 7 positions matching TRBD1. Germline-derived CDR1 and CDR2 are MNHEY and SMNVEV (reference sequence). The CDR3 sequence is 16 residues long. The junction had 8 bases not matched to a gene; V was cut back by 2 bases and J by 1 base. CDR3 residues: CASSLGDSTLSYEQYF. The CDR3 DNA follows: TGTGCCAGCAGTTTAGGGGACAGTACACTTTCCTACGAGCAGTACTTC.

The J gene is TRBJ2-7, the V gene TRBV5-1; D tentatively fits TRBD1 or TRBD2 (5 bases each). There are 16 residues in the CDR3. Germline V CDR1 and CDR2: SGHRS, YFSETQ. The ends were cut back, 6 bases at V and 0 bases at J, with 19 bases in the middle. For the CDR3, the DNA is TGCGCCAGCAAGGTTGGGGACGGCGGAAGCTCCTACGAGCAGTACTTC. Residues: CASKVGDGGSSYEQYF.

The rearrangement uses TRBV5-1 and TRBJ2-1; possible D gene TRBD1, 6 bases. V lost 2 bases and J lost 6, with 12 bases in between. The V gene's germline CDR1 is SGHRS and CDR2 YFSETQ. The CDR3 runs 14 residues. The CDR3 region is CASSLPRDTNEQFF. The CDR3 DNA is TGCGCCAGCAGCTTACCCCGGGACACCAATGAGCAGTTCTTC.

This chain uses TRBV5-4 with TRBJ2-3; 9 bases are a match to TRBD2. CDR1 is SGHNT, CDR2 YYREEE, per germline (reference sequence). Germline trimming cut 0 bases from V and 1 base from J; bases unmatched to any gene: 9. CDR3 size: 18 residues. The CDR3 DNA follows: TGTGCCAGCAGCTTGGCCCGGCTAGCGGGGAGTGGCACAGATACGCAGTATTTT. It translates to CASSLARLAGSGTDTQYF.

The chain uses TRBV29-1 and TRBJ1-1; TRBD1 is a possible D gene (5 bases). This CDR3 is built from 13 residues. The germline V gene encodes CDR1 SQVTM and CDR2 ANQGSEA. Trimming left V 5 bases short and J 0 bases short, with 10 bases between. CDR3 in amino acids: CSVTGRMNTEAFF. The DNA of the CDR3 is TGCAGCGTTACAGGTCGGATGAACACTGAAGCTTTCTTT.

As for this clone: Other nucleotide sequences from this sample produce the same CDR3. The chain recombines TRBV7-2 with TRBJ2-3; D may be TRBD2 (5 bases). Trimming took 5 bases from V and 9 from J, leaving 12 bases between them. The length of the CDR3 is 12 residues. Germline V gene lookup returns CDR1 SGHTA and CDR2 FQGNSA. Written as DNA, the CDR3 is TGTGCCAGCAGCCCGAGGACTGACACGCAGTATTTT. It translates to CASSPRTDTQYF.

This clone has more than one count but fewer than ten. J is TRBJ1-2 and V is TRBV27; D ambiguous. The CDR3 has 15 amino acids. Germline values: CDR1 MNHEY, CDR2 SMNVEV (reference sequence). V was clipped by 5 bases and J by 4 bases, with 17 bases between them. Here the CDR3 reads CASSPFLGEIYGYTF. The CDR3 DNA reads TGTGCCAGCAGTCCGTTCCTTGGGGAAATCTATGGCTACACCTTC.

This clone appeared a few times. This chain links TRBV27 with TRBJ2-7; weak D call: TRBD1 (6 bases). The V and J ends lost 4 bases and 4 bases respectively, with 8 bases between them. Per germline, CDR1 MNHEY and CDR2 SMNVEV (reference sequence). CDR3 length equals 12 residues. The CDR3 here is CASSWTVYEQYF. The CDR3, as DNA: TGTGCCAGCAGTTGGACAGTTTACGAGCAGTACTTC.

The table lists this clone with a few counts. DNA for the CDR3: TGTGCCAGCAGCTTTTCTAGTGAAAAACTGTTTTTT. Protein sequence: CASSFSSEKLFF. This rearrangement joins TRBV5-6 to TRBJ1-4, with D uncertain. This CDR3 comprises 12 residues. With 2 bases removed from V and 7 bases from J, the gap between germline ends came to 6 bases. Looked up from germline, CDR1 is SGHDT and CDR2 is YYEEEE.

This clone was detected a few times. V usage is TRBV7-3 and J usage is TRBJ1-1; perhaps TRBD1 as D (6 bases). The CDR3 has 14 amino acids. Germline CDR1 reads SGHTA; CDR2 reads FQGTGA. The V end was cut by 5 bases, the J end by 2 bases, with 12 bases between. The CDR3 coding sequence is TGTGCCAGCAGCGGACGGACAGTTAACACTGAAGCTTTCTTT. Translated, it gives CASSGRTVNTEAFF.

This clone was seen a handful of times. The CDR3 protein is CASSMTASNEQFF. The CDR3 DNA follows: TGTGCCAGCAGCATGACAGCTTCCAATGAGCAGTTCTTC. This chain uses TRBV5-4 with TRBJ2-1, with D possibly TRBD1 on 5 matching bases. Germline V gene sequence: CDR1 SGHNT, CDR2 YYREEE (reference sequence). V was pared by 4 bases and J by 6 bases, with 11 bases between. This CDR3 spans 13 amino acids.

The CDR3 loop reads CASSHPTGYSATNEKLFF. DNA of the CDR3: TGCGCCAGCAGCCACCCGACAGGCTACTCCGCAACTAATGAAAAACTGTTTTTT. The rearrangement links TRBV4-1 to TRBJ1-4; D possibly corresponds to TRBD1 (6 bases). V lost 3 bases, J lost 0 bases, and 17 bases lay in between. CDR1 MGHRA and CDR2 YSYEKL come from the germline V gene. This CDR3 has 18 amino acids.

This clone was seen a handful of times. V usage is TRBV6-4 and J usage is TRBJ2-1; tentative D call: TRBD1 (5 bases). The germline CDR1 and CDR2 sequences are MRHNA and SNTAGT. Trimming took 0 bases from V and 1 from J, leaving 7 bases between them. This CDR3 region has 15 residues. CDR3: CASSDSGASYNEQFF. Written as DNA, the CDR3 is TGTGCCAGCAGTGACTCAGGGGCTTCCTACAATGAGCAGTTCTTC.